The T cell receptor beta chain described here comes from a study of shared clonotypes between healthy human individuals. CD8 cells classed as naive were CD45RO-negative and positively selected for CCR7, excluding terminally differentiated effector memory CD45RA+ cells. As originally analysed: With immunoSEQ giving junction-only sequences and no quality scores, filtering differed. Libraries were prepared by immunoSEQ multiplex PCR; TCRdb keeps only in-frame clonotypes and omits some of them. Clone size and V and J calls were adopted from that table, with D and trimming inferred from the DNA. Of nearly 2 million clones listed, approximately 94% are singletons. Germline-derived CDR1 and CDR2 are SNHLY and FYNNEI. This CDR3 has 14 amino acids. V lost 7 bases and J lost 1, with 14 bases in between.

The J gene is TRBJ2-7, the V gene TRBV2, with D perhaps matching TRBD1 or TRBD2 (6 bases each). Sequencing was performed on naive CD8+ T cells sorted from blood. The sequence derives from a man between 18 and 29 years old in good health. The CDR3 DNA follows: TGTGCCAGCACGGGGGCGTCGGGGTCCTACGAGCAGTACTTC. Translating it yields CASTGASGSYEQYF. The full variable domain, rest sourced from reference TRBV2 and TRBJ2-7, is EPEVTQTPSHQVTQMGQEVILRCVPISNHLYFYWYRQILGQKVEFLVSFYNNEISEKSEIFDDQFSVERPDGSNFTLKIRSTKLEDSAMYFCASTGASGSYEQYFGPGTRLTVT.